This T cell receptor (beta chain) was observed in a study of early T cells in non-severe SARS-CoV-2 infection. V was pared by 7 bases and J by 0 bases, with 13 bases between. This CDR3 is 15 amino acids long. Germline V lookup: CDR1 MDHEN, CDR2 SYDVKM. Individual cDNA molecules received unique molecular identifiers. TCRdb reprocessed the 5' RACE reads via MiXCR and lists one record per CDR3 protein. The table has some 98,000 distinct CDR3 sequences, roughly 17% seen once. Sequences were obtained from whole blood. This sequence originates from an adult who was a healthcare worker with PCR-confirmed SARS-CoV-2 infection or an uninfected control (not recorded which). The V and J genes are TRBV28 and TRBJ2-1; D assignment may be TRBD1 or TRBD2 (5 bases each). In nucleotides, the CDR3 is TGTGCCAGCACCCAGGGACGAATCTCCTACAATGAGCAGTTCTTC. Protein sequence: CASTQGRISYNEQFF. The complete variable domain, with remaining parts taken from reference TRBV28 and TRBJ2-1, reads DVKVTQSSRYLVKRTGEKVFLECVQDMDHENMFWYRQDPGLGLRLIYFSYDVKMKEKGDIPEGYSVSREKKERFSLILESASTNQTSMYLCASTQGRISYNEQFFGPGTRLTVL.